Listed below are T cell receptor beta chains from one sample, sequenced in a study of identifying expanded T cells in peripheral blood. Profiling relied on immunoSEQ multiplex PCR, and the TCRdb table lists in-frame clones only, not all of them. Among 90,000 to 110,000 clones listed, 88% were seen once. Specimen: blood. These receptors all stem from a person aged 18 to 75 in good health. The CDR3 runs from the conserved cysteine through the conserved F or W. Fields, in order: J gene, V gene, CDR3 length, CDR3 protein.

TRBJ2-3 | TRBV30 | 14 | CAWGRGTSQDTQYF
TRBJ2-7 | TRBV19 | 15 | CASSPLEGSNYEQYF
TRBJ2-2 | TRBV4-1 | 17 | CASSLFIGTGGAGELFF
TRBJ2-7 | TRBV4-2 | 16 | CASSQDLYQAGGEQYF
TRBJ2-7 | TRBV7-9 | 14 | CASSPPTPGYEQYF
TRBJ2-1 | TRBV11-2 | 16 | CASSLGPGQGSTEQFF
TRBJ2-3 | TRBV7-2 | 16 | CASSLRLAGAVDTQYF
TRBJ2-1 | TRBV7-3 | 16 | CASSLIVDRDINEQFF
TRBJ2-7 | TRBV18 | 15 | CASSLRLAESYEQYF
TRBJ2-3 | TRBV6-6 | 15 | CASSYRGSSTDTQYF
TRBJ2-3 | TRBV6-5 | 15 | CASSRGRRDKDTQYF
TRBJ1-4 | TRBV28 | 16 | CASSLAPTATNEKLFF
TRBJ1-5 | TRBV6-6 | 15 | CASHEGGVGNQPQHF
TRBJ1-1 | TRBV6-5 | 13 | CASTLGSQTEAFF
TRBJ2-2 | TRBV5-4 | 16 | CAIPLGRKQNTGELFF
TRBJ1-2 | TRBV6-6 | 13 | CASSSTAYYGYTF
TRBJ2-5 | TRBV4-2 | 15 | CASSQVPSGGETQYF